The 7 T cell receptor beta chains listed next were all sequenced from one sample in a study of preoperative IRX-2 immunotherapy in early breast cancer. Profiled with immunoSEQ multiplex PCR; TCRdb holds only in-frame clones, not every one. The data hold about 19,000 clones, with over 80% observed a single time. Treatment noted: preoperative locoregional IRX-2 cytokine immunotherapy. The sequencing used lymph node tissue, collected after IRX-2 immunotherapy. The source of these receptors is a human donor with breast cancer.

The chain carries TRBV14 and TRBJ1-2; D unresolved. Germline V CDR1 and CDR2: SGHDN, FVKESK. V was shortened by 4 bases and J by 6 bases, with 18 bases between the two germline ends. The CDR3 loop spans 15 amino acids. The CDR3 reads CASSLLQKKSNGYTF. Here the CDR3 DNA reads TGTGCCAGCAGCCTCCTACAGAAAAAGTCAAATGGCTACACCTTC.

This chain links TRBV12-5 with TRBJ2-1; TRBD2 might be the D (7 bases). The germline CDR1 and CDR2 sequences are LGHNT and FRNRAP. V shed 7 bases and J shed 9 bases, with 13 bases lying between them. This CDR3 is 12 amino acids long. The CDR3 nucleotides are TGTGCTAGTGCCGGCGGGGGCCTTGAGCAGTTCTTC. This sequence encodes CASAGGGLEQFF.

The gene calls are TRBV28 and TRBJ1-2, with 7 bases fitting TRBD1. With 3 bases clipped from V and 2 bases from J, the junction kept 6 bases outside the gene matches. This CDR3 contains 15 residues. Looked up from germline, CDR1 is MDHEN and CDR2 is SYDVKM. The chain's CDR3 is CASSLGDSRNYGYTF. CDR3 nucleotide sequence: TGTGCCAGCAGTTTGGGGGACAGCCGGAACTATGGCTACACCTTC.

The rearrangement links TRBV6-8 to TRBJ2-7; D might be TRBD1 or TRBD2, each matching 6 bases. Trimming took off 2 bases at V and 4 bases at J, with 18 bases between the two ends. Germline V gene lookup returns CDR1 MNHGY and CDR2 SAAAGT. This CDR3 spans 16 amino acids. Here the CDR3 DNA reads TGTGCCAGCAGTTACGACACAGGGAGGAGCTGGTACGAGCAGTACTTC. This translates into CASSYDTGRSWYEQYF.

The J gene is TRBJ2-2, the V gene TRBV6-8; 9 bases align to TRBD1. Germline CDR1 and CDR2: MNHGY and SAAAGT. The CDR3 spans 14 residues. Trimming removed 7 bases from V and 5 bases from J; junction bases left unmatched: 5. Written as DNA, the CDR3 is TGTGCCAGCATGGACAGGGGAGTTACCGGGGAGCTGTTTTTT. Translating gives CASMDRGVTGELFF.

There are a few counts of this clone. V is TRBV15 and J is TRBJ1-1, with D possibly matching TRBD1 (5 bases). V was shortened by 1 base and J by 4 bases, with 13 bases between the two germline ends. The germline V gene encodes CDR1 LNHNV and CDR2 YYDKDF (reference sequence). The CDR3 spans 15 residues. This CDR3 is CATSRAWGGVTEAFF. The DNA of the CDR3 is TGTGCCACCAGCAGAGCGTGGGGGGGTGTCACTGAAGCTTTCTTT. The full variable domain, with the rest looked up from reference TRBV15 and TRBJ1-1, is DAMVIQNPRYQVTQFGKPVTLSCSQTLNHNVMYWYQQKSSQAPKLLFHYYDKDFNNEADTPDNFQSRRPNTSFCFLDIRSPGLGDTAMYLCATSRAWGGVTEAFFGQGTRLTVV.

CDR3 protein: CASRGDFGVWNQPQHF. The CDR3 DNA sequence: TGTGCCAGTAGGGGTGATTTTGGAGTTTGGAATCAGCCCCAGCATTTT. This chain uses TRBV19 with TRBJ1-5, with no clear D. CDR1 and CDR2 from the germline V gene are LNHDA and SQIVND (reference sequence). The CDR3 loop spans 16 amino acids. Trimming removed 6 bases at V and 4 bases at J, with 19 bases between.